Shown below are 24 T cell receptor beta chains from a single sample sequenced in a study of blood T cells in healthy people across ages. Alongside a J-beta primer mix, a sample-barcoded 5' primer served in a second PCR lasting about 7 to 12 cycles. TCRdb reanalysed the 5' RACE reads using MiXCR and keeps one entry per CDR3 protein. In the table there are some 1,800,000 distinct CDR3 sequences, about two fifths of which are singletons. Source material: blood. These receptor sequences come from a human donor in good health.

This chain links TRBV20-1 with TRBJ1-1; D call uncertain. CDR3 length: 14 residues. The V end lost 3 bases, the J end lost 2 bases, and 13 bases lay between the germline ends. The germline CDR1 and CDR2 sequences are DFQATT and SNEGSKA (reference sequence). CDR3 coding DNA: TGCAGTGCTAGGGGTCCGGGATACAACACTGAAGCTTTCTTT. Protein sequence: CSARGPGYNTEAFF.

This clonotype was counted at least ten times. The J gene is TRBJ2-7, the V gene TRBV7-2; D is perhaps TRBD1 (5 bases). V was trimmed by 0 bases and J by 6 bases, leaving 9 bases between them. The CDR3 is 13 amino acids. Germline V gives CDR1 SGHTA, CDR2 FQGNSA. In nucleotides, the CDR3 is TGTGCCAGCAGCTTAGCTAGGGGCGGCGAGCAGTACTTC. Translating gives CASSLARGGEQYF.

The chain employs TRBV15 and TRBJ2-1; TRBD1 aligns across 9 bases. Near its end, the DNA agrees better with TRBJ2-7, so the J call may be wrong. Germline V gene sequence: CDR1 LNHNV, CDR2 YYDKDF (reference sequence). The CDR3 extends over 15 amino acids. The CDR3 spells CATSSGQGPYNEQYF. The CDR3 nucleotides read TGTGCCACCAGCAGCGGACAGGGGCCATACAATGAGCAGTACTTC.

CDR3 sequence: CASSLGLRAYNEQFF. In nucleotides, the CDR3 is TGTGCCAGCAGCTTAGGCCTACGGGCTTACAATGAGCAGTTCTTC. V usage is TRBV11-2 and J usage is TRBJ2-1; D gene unclear. The CDR3 loop spans 15 amino acids. V lost 1 base to trimming and J lost 4 bases, with 11 bases between them. CDR1 is SGHAT, CDR2 FQNNGV, per germline.

Notes on this clonotype: The junction does not match germline at one end; this may be a read error. V is TRBV20-1 and J is TRBJ2-1, with D unclear. CDR3 size: 14 residues. Germline V gives CDR1 DFQATT, CDR2 SNEGSKA (reference sequence). The CDR3 DNA reads TGCAGTGCTCTAGACCAGAGCTCCTACAATGAGCAGGTCTTC. Translated, it gives CSALDQSSYNEQVF.

This clonotype was seen a few times. The gene calls are TRBV9 and TRBJ1-2; the D gene is possibly TRBD1 (5 bases). Deletions cut 0 bases from V and 3 bases from J, with 12 bases between. The CDR3 covers 15 residues. Looked up from germline, CDR1 is SGDLS and CDR2 is YYNGEE. In DNA form, the CDR3 reads TGTGCCAGCAGCGTAGGGGACGCAGGTGACTATGGCTACACCTTC. Translated, it gives CASSVGDAGDYGYTF.

The V call is TRBV5-1, the J call TRBJ1-2, with TRBD1 matching over 9 bases. This CDR3 contains 16 residues. The V and J ends lost 4 bases and 6 bases, in that order; junction bases with no gene match: 13. Germline CDR1 is SGHRS and CDR2 is YFSETQ. CDR3 sequence reads: CASSRWDRDTRHGYTF. The CDR3 nucleotides read TGCGCCAGCAGCCGTTGGGACAGGGACACTAGGCATGGCTACACCTTC. The full variable domain, in which reference TRBV5-1 and TRBJ1-2 provide the parts outside the CDR3, is KAGVTQTPRYLIKTRGQQVTLSCSPISGHRSVSWYQQTPGQGLQFLFEYFSETQRNKGNFPGRFSGRQFSNSRSEMNVSTLELGDSALYLCASSRWDRDTRHGYTFGSGTRLTVV.

This rearrangement joins TRBV12-3 or TRBV12-4 to TRBJ2-3, with TRBD2 identical over 7 bases. J was trimmed by 2 bases and V by 6 bases; bases with no gene match: 8. This CDR3 has 15 amino acids. The CDR3 DNA is TGTGCCAGCAGGAGGCCCGGGACTAACACAGATACGCAGTATTTT. Its protein is CASRRPGTNTDTQYF.

This clonotype was seen a handful of times. This chain joins TRBV12-3 or TRBV12-4 and TRBJ2-1, with 9 bases fitting TRBD2. V dropped 5 bases and J dropped 6; count of bases not matched to a gene: 11. This CDR3 is 16 amino acids long. Here the CDR3 DNA reads TGTGCCAGCAGTCTCGAGGCGGGCGGGGGGGCCAATGAGCAGTTCTTC. Amino acid sequence: CASSLEAGGGANEQFF.

Only a few counts were recorded for this clonotype. This chain joins TRBV29-1 and TRBJ1-4; D unresolved. V was pared by 3 bases and J by 8 bases, with 7 bases between. CDR1 SQVTM and CDR2 ANQGSEA come from the germline V gene. The CDR3 consists of 11 residues. The CDR3 region has the DNA TGCAGCGTTGAGCGAGCCGAAAAACTGTTTTTT. It is translated as CSVERAEKLFF. Using reference TRBV29-1 and TRBJ1-4 for the parts outside the CDR3, the full variable domain is SAVISQKPSRDICQRGTSLTIQCQVDSQVTMMFWYRQQPGQSLTLIATANQGSEATYESGFVIDKFPISRPNLTFSTLTVSNMSPEDSSIYLCSVERAEKLFFGSGTQLSVL.

This chain connects TRBV12-3 or TRBV12-4 to TRBJ2-7; TRBD2 is a possible D gene (5 bases). CDR3 length: 14 amino acids. The germline V and J ends were trimmed by 7 bases and 3 bases, with 16 bases remaining between them. DNA for the CDR3: TGTGCCAGCACCTTCGGGGAACCTATCTACGAGCAGTACTTC. It yields the protein CASTFGEPIYEQYF.

The CDR3 nucleotides read TGTGCCAGCAGCGTGACTAGCGGGGGTTACAATGAGCAGTTCTTC. Its protein product is CASSVTSGGYNEQFF. The genes are TRBV5-5 and TRBJ2-1, with 12 bases aligning to TRBD2. CDR1 and CDR2 from the germline V gene are SGHKS and YYEKEE (reference sequence). The ends lost 4 bases at V and 4 bases at J; junction bases unmatched: 3. The CDR3 is 15 amino acids.

The table lists this clonotype with a few counts. This sequence joins TRBV5-1 and TRBJ2-3; possibly TRBD1 for D (6 bases). With 6 bases removed from V and 6 bases from J, the gap between germline ends came to 23 bases. Germline CDR1 SGHRS, CDR2 YFSETQ. The length of the CDR3 is 16 residues. CDR3 residues: CASTNTGFREWDTQYF. The CDR3, as DNA: TGCGCCAGCACGAATACAGGGTTCCGAGAATGGGATACGCAGTATTTT.

The CDR3 protein is CSVEGGWGNTEAFF. In nucleotides, the CDR3 is TGCAGCGTTGAAGGTGGGTGGGGAAACACTGAAGCTTTCTTT. This chain joins TRBV29-1 and TRBJ1-1; D gene unclear. V was trimmed by 1 base and J by 2 bases, leaving 11 bases between them. Germline V lookup: CDR1 SQVTM, CDR2 ANQGSEA. The CDR3 is 14 residues long.

This clonotype was observed a few times. The CDR3 loop reads CASRPGTGRRNEQFF. The CDR3 DNA reads as TGTGCCAGCAGACCCGGGACAGGGCGTAGGAATGAGCAGTTCTTC. This rearrangement joins TRBV9 to TRBJ2-1; 9 bases agree with TRBD1. This CDR3 comprises 15 residues. Germline-derived CDR1 and CDR2 are SGDLS and YYNGEE. Trimming cost V 5 bases and J 7 bases; bases outside gene matches: 10.

This clonotype was seen a handful of times. The rearrangement uses TRBV10-3 and TRBJ2-3; a weak D match, TRBD2 (5 bases). The CDR3 consists of 14 residues. The ends were cut back, 10 bases at V and 0 bases at J, with 14 bases in the middle. Per the germline V gene, CDR1 is ENHRY and CDR2 is SYGVKD. DNA for the CDR3: TGTGCCACCCGGGGTAGCACGAGCACAGATACGCAGTATTTT. This gives the protein CATRGSTSTDTQYF.

The J gene is TRBJ1-1, the V gene TRBV7-9, with D perhaps TRBD1 (6 bases). The CDR3 is made up of 18 amino acids. Germline lookup yields CDR1 SEHNR and CDR2 FQNEAQ (reference sequence). V was trimmed by 5 bases and J by 5 bases, leaving 27 bases between them. The DNA for the CDR3 is TGTGCCAGCAGCCCAATCGGACAGATGGGCGATTTGCATACTGAAGCTTTCTTT. This gives the protein CASSPIGQMGDLHTEAFF. Full variable domain (missing parts from reference TRBV7-9 and TRBJ1-1): DTGVSQNPRHKITKRGQNVTFRCDPISEHNRLYWYRQTLGQGPEFLTYFQNEAQLEKSRLLSDRFSAERPKGSFSTLEIQRTEQGDSAMYLCASSPIGQMGDLHTEAFFGQGTRLTVV.

The chain is built from TRBV25-1 and TRBJ1-2; D is unclear. This CDR3 spans 15 amino acids. Germline V gives CDR1 MGHDK, CDR2 SYGVNS. V was clipped by 1 base and J by 8 bases, with 17 bases between them. The chain's CDR3 is CASSEWRGEFQGYTF. The CDR3 nucleotides read TGTGCCAGCAGTGAATGGAGAGGAGAGTTCCAGGGCTACACCTTC.

The rearrangement joins TRBV5-1 to TRBJ1-1, with 7 bases fitting TRBD1. The V segment lost 0 bases and the J segment 7 bases; nucleotides outside the gene matches: 9. Germline lookup yields CDR1 SGHRS and CDR2 YFSETQ. CDR3 length: 15 residues. The CDR3 is CASSLDLTGAGEAFF. CDR3 nucleotide sequence: TGCGCCAGCAGCTTGGATCTTACAGGGGCGGGTGAAGCTTTCTTT.

A remark on this clonotype: A much more abundant neighbour one base away suggests this may be a read error. This sequence joins TRBV11-3 and TRBJ2-5; possibly TRBD1 for D (5 bases). V was pared by 7 bases and J by 2 bases, with 14 bases between. Germline assignment: CDR1 SGHNT and CDR2 YENEEA. The CDR3 has 14 amino acids. This chain's CDR3 is CASNPRTSQETQYF. CDR3 nucleotide sequence: TGTGCCAGCAACCCGCGGACATCGCAAGAGACCCAGTACTTC.

This clonotype was counted a few times. The chain has TRBV28 and TRBJ2-7; 8 bases align to TRBD1. The CDR3 is made up of 14 amino acids. V dropped 7 bases and J dropped 2; count of bases not matched to a gene: 7. Germline V gene data show CDR1 as MDHEN and CDR2 as SYDVKM. CDR3 coding DNA: TGTGCCAGCACCTCGGACAGGGTCCCCTACGAGCAGTACTTC. Translation gives CASTSDRVPYEQYF. Full variable domain (remainder filled in from reference TRBV28 and TRBJ2-7): DVKVTQSSRYLVKRTGEKVFLECVQDMDHENMFWYRQDPGLGLRLIYFSYDVKMKEKGDIPEGYSVSREKKERFSLILESASTNQTSMYLCASTSDRVPYEQYFGPGTRLTVT.

The chain couples TRBV20-1 to TRBJ1-1; 10 positions agree with TRBD1. V shed 5 bases, J shed 2 bases, and the junction held 5 bases outside the gene matches. The germline V gene has CDR1 DFQATT and CDR2 SNEGSKA (reference sequence). The CDR3 runs to 14 residues. The CDR3 region is CSAGTGDINTEAFF. CDR3 coding DNA: TGCAGTGCTGGGACAGGGGATATTAACACTGAAGCTTTCTTT.

The chain joins TRBV6-5 to TRBJ2-2; D is ambiguous. V was cut by 7 bases and J by 1 base, with 13 bases left in between. The germline V gene has CDR1 MNHEY and CDR2 SVGAGI. The CDR3 length is 15 residues. CDR3 DNA sequence: TGTGCCAGCACTATGTACCTCCAGAACACCGGGGAGCTGTTTTTT. It translates to CASTMYLQNTGELFF.

The chain carries TRBV6-2 or TRBV6-3 and TRBJ1-1, with TRBD1 as a possible D gene (5 bases). This CDR3 is 15 amino acids long. Trimming took off 2 bases at V and 0 bases at J, with 10 bases between the two ends. Germline CDR1 and CDR2: MNHEY and SVGEGT. The CDR3 DNA reads TGTGCCAGCAGTTACCCGGGGCGCATGAACACTGAAGCTTTCTTT. It specifies CASSYPGRMNTEAFF.